This entry lists 21 T cell receptor beta chains sequenced from one sample in a study of T cells after yellow fever vaccination. TCRdb redid the calling of the 5' RACE reads with MiXCR, one entry per CDR3 protein. This table has about 550,000 distinct CDR3 sequences, 15% to 20% appearing once. The sample consisted of PBMCs, taken 15 days after the yellow fever booster vaccination. These receptors all come from a young man who received the YFV17D yellow fever vaccine.

This clonotype was recorded many times. The CDR3 protein is CASSIGTGGNIQYF. The CDR3 DNA reads as TGTGCCAGCAGCATCGGGACAGGCGGGAACATTCAGTACTTC. The J gene is TRBJ2-4, the V gene TRBV11-2; the match to TRBD1 covers 8 bases. Germline CDR1 is SGHAT and CDR2 is FQNNGV. The J segment lost 7 bases and the V segment lost 5 bases, leaving 7 bases of the junction unmatched. The CDR3 spans 14 residues.

The chain joins TRBV5-1 to TRBJ2-1; TRBD2 agrees at 7 bases. The CDR3 consists of 15 residues. V shed 4 bases and J 7 bases; nucleotides not matched to a gene: 11. Germline loops: CDR1 SGHRS, CDR2 YFSETQ. Here the CDR3 reads CASSQREGLENEQFF. For the CDR3, the DNA is TGCGCCAGCAGCCAGCGGGAAGGGTTAGAGAATGAGCAGTTCTTC.

This clonotype was observed a few times. The chain couples TRBV10-3 to TRBJ2-1, with TRBD1 matching over 7 bases. With V trimmed by 10 bases and J by 5 bases, 11 bases remained unmatched. The CDR3 is 14 amino acids. Looked up from germline, CDR1 is ENHRY and CDR2 is SYGVKD. CDR3 protein: CASATGSMDNEQFF. The CDR3 DNA follows: TGTGCCAGTGCGACAGGGTCTATGGACAATGAGCAGTTCTTC.

A few counts support this clonotype. The chain employs TRBV29-1 and TRBJ2-3; 7 bases agree with TRBD2. Trimming cost V 7 bases and J 4 bases; bases outside gene matches: 11. The CDR3 loop spans 14 amino acids. Germline loops: CDR1 SQVTM, CDR2 ANQGSEA. The CDR3 DNA follows: TGCAGCGCCCAAGGGCAGGCGGGGGCAGATACGCAGTATTTT. This gives the protein CSAQGQAGADTQYF.

The table lists this clonotype with a few counts. The V and J genes are TRBV15 and TRBJ2-3; 13 bases are shared with TRBD2. Unmatched junction bases numbered 8, after V lost 6 bases and J lost 5 bases. The CDR3 loop spans 16 amino acids. Germline loops: CDR1 LNHNV, CDR2 YYDKDF (reference sequence). The CDR3 bases are TGTGCCACCAGTTTCGGACTAGCGGGAGAATTAGATACGCAGTATTTT. Its protein is CATSFGLAGELDTQYF.

The rearrangement links TRBV20-1 to TRBJ2-2; weak D call: TRBD2 (6 bases). The V gene's germline CDR1 is DFQATT and CDR2 SNEGSKA (reference sequence). There are 15 residues in the CDR3. V shed 6 bases and J shed 5 bases, with 19 bases lying between them. In DNA, the CDR3 is TGCAGTGCCCCCCGGGGGAGGACGGGTACCGGGGAGCTGTTTTTT. Translated, it gives CSAPRGRTGTGELFF.

The sample holds a few counts of this clonotype. The chain has TRBV12-3 or TRBV12-4 and TRBJ2-7, with TRBD2 matching 11 bases. The CDR3 sequence is 19 residues long. The J segment lost 5 bases and the V segment lost 7 bases, leaving 22 bases of the junction unmatched. CDR3 in DNA: TGTGCCAGCACCGGAATTGGGCTAGCGGGAGGATCGTATGAGGACGAGCAGTACTTC. This encodes CASTGIGLAGGSYEDEQYF.

This clonotype was picked up a small number of times. This chain links TRBV20-1 with TRBJ2-3; weak D call: TRBD2 (5 bases). Germline-derived CDR1 and CDR2 are DFQATT and SNEGSKA (reference sequence). Between the trimmed V and J ends, which lost 1 base and 6 bases, there was a span of 17 bases. The CDR3 totals 15 residues. The CDR3 is CSARASGHPRDTQYF. The CDR3, as DNA: TGCAGTGCTAGAGCCAGCGGTCATCCGAGGGATACGCAGTATTTT.

The chain joins TRBV12-3 or TRBV12-4 to TRBJ1-1; possible D gene TRBD1, 6 bases. V lost 3 bases to trimming and J lost 0 bases, with 17 bases between them. The CDR3 consists of 17 residues. The CDR3 DNA sequence: TGTGCCAGCAGTTTCATGGCGGCAGGGGCGCTGAACACTGAAGCTTTCTTT. This encodes CASSFMAAGALNTEAFF.

Only a few counts were recorded for this clonotype. V gene TRBV7-8 combines with J gene TRBJ2-4; no definite D call. The germline CDR1 and CDR2 sequences are SGHVS and FQNEAQ. With 2 bases removed from V and 6 bases from J, the gap between germline ends came to 17 bases. CDR3 size: 16 residues. CDR3 residues: CASSLLGQAVGNIQYF. Here the CDR3 DNA reads TGTGCCAGCAGCTTACTAGGCCAGGCCGTCGGAAACATTCAGTACTTC.

The gene calls are TRBV5-1 and TRBJ2-3, with D possibly TRBD1 on 5 matching bases. The V and J ends lost 0 bases and 1 base respectively, with 15 bases between them. Germline CDR1 reads SGHRS; CDR2 reads YFSETQ. This CDR3 is 17 amino acids long. The CDR3 bases are TGCGCCAGCAGCTTGGCCCCGCAGGGTGGGGGCACAGATACGCAGTATTTT. It yields the protein CASSLAPQGGGTDTQYF.

This clonotype was seen a few times. The rearrangement links TRBV2 to TRBJ2-3; D unclear. CDR1 and CDR2 from the germline V gene are SNHLY and FYNNEI. This CDR3 comprises 12 residues. The germline V and J ends were trimmed by 3 bases and 0 bases, with 1 base remaining between them. The CDR3 DNA sequence: TGTGCCAGCAGTGACAGCACAGATACGCAGTATTTT. It translates to CASSDSTDTQYF.

This rearrangement joins TRBV7-2 to TRBJ1-5; D perhaps matches TRBD1 (5 bases). Looked up from germline, CDR1 is SGHTA and CDR2 is FQGNSA. This CDR3 is 16 amino acids long. V lost 1 base and J lost 2, with 12 bases in between. The CDR3 region has the DNA TGTGCCAGCAGCTTAGGGGGTACAGGACGCAATCAGCCCCAGCATTTT. This codes for CASSLGGTGRNQPQHF.

V gene TRBV5-1 combines with J gene TRBJ2-1; 8 bases agree with TRBD2. Trimming cost V 1 base and J 8 bases; bases outside gene matches: 11. Per the germline V gene, CDR1 is SGHRS and CDR2 is YFSETQ. The CDR3 runs 16 residues. The CDR3 DNA is TGCGCCAGCAGCTTGCCTTCCGGGAGGGCCAGCGATGAGCAGTTCTTC. Translating gives CASSLPSGRASDEQFF. Looking up the rest from reference TRBV5-1 and TRBJ2-1 gives the full variable domain: KAGVTQTPRYLIKTRGQQVTLSCSPISGHRSVSWYQQTPGQGLQFLFEYFSETQRNKGNFPGRFSGRQFSNSRSEMNVSTLELGDSALYLCASSLPSGRASDEQFFGPGTRLTVL.

This clonotype appeared a few times. This chain connects TRBV10-2 to TRBJ2-7; 10 bases are a match to TRBD2. The CDR3 covers 17 residues. J lost 5 bases, V lost 2 bases, and 12 bases had no gene match. The germline gives CDR1 WSHSY, CDR2 SAAADI. CDR3 sequence (DNA): TGCGCCAGCAGTGAGCCGCCCACGGGACTAGCGCTCCACGAGCAGTACTTC. It specifies CASSEPPTGLALHEQYF.

The rearrangement uses TRBV20-1 and TRBJ2-7; D is perhaps TRBD2 (6 bases). The CDR3 sequence is 15 residues long. Per germline, CDR1 DFQATT and CDR2 SNEGSKA (reference sequence). The V end lost 0 bases, the J end lost 0 bases, and 12 bases lay between the germline ends. CDR3 DNA: TGCAGTGCTAGAGATCTGGGGGGTAGCTCCTACGAGCAGTACTTC. This translates into CSARDLGGSSYEQYF.

V is TRBV7-6 and J is TRBJ2-2; perhaps D is TRBD1 or TRBD2 (5 bases each). V lost 5 bases, J lost 1 base, and 14 bases lay in between. Germline V gene lookup returns CDR1 SGHVS and CDR2 FNYEAQ. This CDR3 contains 16 residues. The CDR3 coding sequence is TGTGCCAGCAGCCGAGCCGGGACGGGGAACACCGGGGAGCTGTTTTTT. Translated, it gives CASSRAGTGNTGELFF.

A few counts support this clonotype. The chain joins TRBV9 to TRBJ2-5; perhaps TRBD2 as D (6 bases). Between the trimmed V and J ends, which lost 5 bases and 2 bases, there was a span of 10 bases. The length of the CDR3 is 13 residues. The germline gives CDR1 SGDLS, CDR2 YYNGEE. DNA for the CDR3: TGTGCCAGCAGGCGGGAATCTCAAGAGACCCAGTACTTC. It yields the protein CASRRESQETQYF.

The chain has TRBV5-4 and TRBJ2-7, with D unresolved. There are 17 residues in the CDR3. Germline V gives CDR1 SGHNT, CDR2 YYREEE (reference sequence). V dropped 4 bases and J dropped 5 bases, with 25 bases sitting between them. CDR3 protein: CASSPLGPTPSKNEQYF. In nucleotides, the CDR3 is TGTGCCAGCAGCCCCCTTGGCCCTACGCCATCCAAAAACGAGCAGTACTTC.

The V and J genes are TRBV6-2 or TRBV6-3 and TRBJ2-1, with 11 bases matching TRBD2. The junction had 7 bases not matched to a gene; V was cut back by 6 bases and J by 3 bases. CDR3 size: 16 residues. CDR1 and CDR2 (germline): MNHEY, SVGEGT. The CDR3 DNA sequence: TGTGCCAGCAGAACCGGACTAGCGGGCAACTACAATGAGCAGTTCTTC. Protein: CASRTGLAGNYNEQFF.

This clonotype was observed a few times. The chain links TRBV11-3 to TRBJ2-2; D unclear. V dropped 2 bases and J dropped 8 bases, with 6 bases sitting between them. The germline V gene has CDR1 SGHNT and CDR2 YENEEA. This CDR3 has 12 residues. The CDR3 protein is CASSLLEGELFF. Written as DNA, the CDR3 is TGTGCCAGCAGCTTACTAGAGGGGGAGCTGTTTTTT.